This T cell receptor beta chain originates from a study of radiation and T cells in renal cell carcinoma. This clone has just a few counts. Its specificity is not known. The treatment: treatment-naive control, cytoreductive nephrectomy. Findings and limits, study-wide: Only small tumor regions of 0.95 to 1 g were sampled.

TCRdb's table, derived via immunoSEQ multiplex PCR, lists solely in-frame clones and lacks some. The top ten clones hold less than 25% of a sample with approximately 21,000 clones, around 57% of them seen once. The clonotype was recovered from a human donor with renal cell carcinoma. The sample consisted of tumor tissue, taken from a patient whose treatment was nephrectomy without radiotherapy.

This CDR3 reads CASSSSGGHEQYF. CDR3 DNA sequence: TGTGCCAGCAGCTCTAGCGGGGGTCACGAGCAGTACTTC. The chain links TRBV11-3 to TRBJ2-7; 10 bases map to TRBD2. The V and J ends lost 4 bases and 5 bases, in that order; junction bases with no gene match: 2. CDR3 length: 13 amino acids. Germline V gene data show CDR1 as SGHNT and CDR2 as YENEEA.